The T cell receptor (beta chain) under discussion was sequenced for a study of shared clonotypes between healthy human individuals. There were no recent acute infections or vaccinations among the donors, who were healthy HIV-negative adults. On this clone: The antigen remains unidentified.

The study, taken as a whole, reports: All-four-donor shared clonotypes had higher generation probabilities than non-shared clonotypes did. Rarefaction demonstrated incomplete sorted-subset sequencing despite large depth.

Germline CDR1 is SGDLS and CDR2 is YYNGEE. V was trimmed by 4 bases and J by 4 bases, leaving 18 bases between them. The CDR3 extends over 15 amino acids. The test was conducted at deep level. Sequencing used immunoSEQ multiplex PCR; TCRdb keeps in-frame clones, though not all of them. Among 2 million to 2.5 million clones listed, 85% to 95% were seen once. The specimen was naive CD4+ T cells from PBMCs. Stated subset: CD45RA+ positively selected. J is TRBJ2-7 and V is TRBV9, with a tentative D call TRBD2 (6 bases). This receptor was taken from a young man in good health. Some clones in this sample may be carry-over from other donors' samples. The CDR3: CASSPLVAGQYEQYF. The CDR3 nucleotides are TGTGCCAGCAGCCCCCTGGTGGCGGGGCAATACGAGCAGTACTTC.